This T cell receptor (beta chain) was identified during a study of Graves' ophthalmopathy and Graves' hyperthyroidism. Findings and caveats of the study: The model reached 70.59% sensitivity and around 72% specificity for predicting ophthalmopathy progression. The blood repertoire also included most expanded thyroid clonotypes above 0.001 frequency.

Patients in the hyperthyroidism group, adults aged 18 to 65, were newly diagnosed, under 2 months' duration. This clonotype was observed a few times. No antigen is known for it. Scientists amplified the TCR beta CDR3 regions from RNA transcripts. A first-round RT-PCR used HTBI primers, followed by a second-round multiplex PCR. TCRdb processed the multiplex PCR reads anew with MiXCR; each CDR3 protein has one entry. The data contain some 1.1 million distinct CDR3 sequences, 35% to 40% of them singletons. Trimming pared 3 bases from V and 4 bases from J, leaving 18 bases between. This CDR3 has 16 residues. Germline values: CDR1 LNHDA, CDR2 SQIVND (reference sequence).

The sequenced sample consisted of peripheral blood or thyroid tissue (not recorded which). This TCR derives from an adult man with Graves' hyperthyroidism. This chain connects TRBV19 to TRBJ1-2; D ambiguous. CDR3 sequence: CASSMTAGSSVYGYTF. CDR3 sequence (DNA): TGTGCCAGTAGTATGACGGCGGGATCGTCGGTCTATGGCTACACCTTC.